These 9 T cell receptor beta chains share one sample of origin, sequenced in a study of T cells in Graves' hyperthyroidism and ophthalmopathy. TCR beta CDR3 region amplification was performed from RNA transcripts. The HTBI primer set drove a first-round RT-PCR of the TCR CDR3. TCRdb reprocessed the multiplex PCR reads with MiXCR, giving one entry per CDR3 protein. The table records some 560,000 distinct CDR3 sequences, approximately 14% of them present only once. Sequenced sample: blood. Receptor source: a woman aged 25 to 45 with Graves' hyperthyroidism.

This clonotype was recorded many times. The gene calls are TRBV20-1 and TRBJ2-7; a weak D match, TRBD1 (6 bases). This CDR3 has 12 amino acids. CDR1 and CDR2 (germline): DFQATT, SNEGSKA (reference sequence). V dropped 5 bases and J dropped 2 bases, with 10 bases sitting between them. CDR3 region: CSAARQAYEQYF. The CDR3 DNA reads TGCAGTGCTGCAAGACAGGCCTACGAGCAGTACTTC.

About this clonotype: One junction end does not reproduce the germline sequence, and a read error may be involved. The chain links TRBV10-3 to TRBJ2-1; D is tentatively TRBD1 or TRBD2 (6 bases each). Germline assignment: CDR1 ENHRY and CDR2 SYGVKD. The CDR3 contains 17 residues. Here the CDR3 DNA reads TGTGTCATCAGTGACTTAGCAGGAGGGGGCTCCTACAATGAGCAGTTCTTC. It codes for CVISDLAGGGSYNEQFF.

This clonotype was counted at least ten times. The J gene is TRBJ2-1, the V gene TRBV5-1; TRBD1 aligns across 8 bases. The junction had 4 bases not matched to a gene; V was cut back by 4 bases and J by 4 bases. Germline V CDR1 and CDR2: SGHRS, YFSETQ. The CDR3 runs to 14 residues. The CDR3 loop reads CASSPGQEYNEQFF. The CDR3 coding sequence is TGCGCCAGCAGCCCGGGACAGGAGTACAATGAGCAGTTCTTC.

This clonotype was seen repeatedly, ten times or more. The chain carries TRBV9 and TRBJ2-2; TRBD2 aligns across 16 bases. The CDR3 is 17 amino acids. The V gene's germline CDR1 is SGDLS and CDR2 YYNGEE. V lost 3 bases, J lost 6 bases, and 5 bases stayed unmatched. The CDR3 DNA sequence: TGTGCCAGCAGCGCCGGGACTAGCGGGAGGGCGTCCGGGGAGCTGTTTTTT. It specifies CASSAGTSGRASGELFF.

With respect to this clonotype: A much bigger clone sits one base away, suggesting this may be a read error. This chain connects TRBV3-1 to TRBJ2-7, with a weak D call TRBD2 (5 bases). The CDR3 runs to 15 residues. Between the trimmed V and J ends, which lost 4 bases and 2 bases, there was a span of 15 bases. Looked up from germline, CDR1 is LGHDT and CDR2 is YNNKEL (reference sequence). The CDR3 loop is CASSLSDYLAYEQYF. The CDR3, as DNA: TGTGCCAGCAGCCTATCAGACTACCTAGCCTACGAGCAGTACTTC.

The chain joins TRBV24-1 to TRBJ2-1; TRBD1 matches 9 bases. V lost 6 bases, J lost 7 bases, and 9 bases stayed unmatched. The CDR3 runs 15 residues. The germline CDR1 and CDR2 sequences are KGHDR and SFDVKD. The CDR3 loop reads CATSWEQGAGNEQFF. CDR3 nucleotide sequence: TGTGCCACCAGTTGGGAACAGGGGGCGGGGAATGAGCAGTTCTTC.

This clonotype appeared a few times. The chain couples TRBV14 to TRBJ2-7; TRBD2 matches at 12 bases. Germline lookup yields CDR1 SGHDN and CDR2 FVKESK. V lost 1 base, J lost 9 bases, and 16 bases stayed unmatched. The CDR3 covers 18 residues. CDR3: CASSQGTSGAISSRGQYF. The CDR3 region has the DNA TGTGCCAGCAGCCAAGGGACTAGCGGGGCAATTTCGTCCAGGGGGCAGTACTTC. The full variable domain, completed using reference TRBV14 and TRBJ2-7, is EAGVTQFPSHSVIEKGQTVTLRCDPISGHDNLYWYRRVMGKEIKFLLHFVKESKQDESGMPNNRFLAERTGGTYSTLKVQPAELEDSGVYFCASSQGTSGAISSRGQYFGPGTRLTVT.

The chain carries TRBV9 and TRBJ2-2; possibly TRBD1 or TRBD2 for D (6 bases each). The CDR3 loop spans 16 amino acids. V was trimmed by 3 bases and J by 4 bases, leaving 16 bases between them. The germline V gene has CDR1 SGDLS and CDR2 YYNGEE. The CDR3: CASSEGGRPSTGELFF. In DNA form, the CDR3 reads TGTGCCAGCAGCGAGGGGGGACGCCCGAGCACCGGGGAGCTGTTTTTT.

The chain combines TRBV20-1 with TRBJ2-2; TRBD2 might be the D (5 bases). The CDR3 contains 18 residues. Trimming left V 0 bases short and J 0 bases short, with 17 bases between. Per the germline V gene, CDR1 is DFQATT and CDR2 is SNEGSKA (reference sequence). The CDR3 DNA sequence: TGCAGTGCTAGAGATCTTGTTCGGGCGGAGGCGAACACCGGGGAGCTGTTTTTT. This codes for CSARDLVRAEANTGELFF.